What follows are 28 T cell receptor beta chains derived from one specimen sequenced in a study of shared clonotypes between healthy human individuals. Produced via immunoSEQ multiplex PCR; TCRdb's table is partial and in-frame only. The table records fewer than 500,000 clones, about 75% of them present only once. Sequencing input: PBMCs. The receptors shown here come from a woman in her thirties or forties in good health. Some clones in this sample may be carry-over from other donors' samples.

In nucleotides, the CDR3 is TGCGCCAGCAGCTTGGAACAGGGGCTGGGCGAGCAGTACTTC. Residues: CASSLEQGLGEQYF. This chain connects TRBV5-1 to TRBJ2-7, with TRBD1 matching 7 bases. This CDR3 region has 14 residues. The V gene end was trimmed by 0 bases and the J gene end by 6 bases; junction bases not matched to a gene: 6. Germline loops: CDR1 SGHRS, CDR2 YFSETQ.

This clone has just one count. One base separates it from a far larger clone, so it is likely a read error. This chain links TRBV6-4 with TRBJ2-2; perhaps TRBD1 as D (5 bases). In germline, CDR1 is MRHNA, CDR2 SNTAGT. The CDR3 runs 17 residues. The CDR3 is CVSSDSQDSKNTGELFF. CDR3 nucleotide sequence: TGTGTCAGCAGTGATTCACAGGATTCAAAGAACACCGGGGAGCTGTTTTTT.

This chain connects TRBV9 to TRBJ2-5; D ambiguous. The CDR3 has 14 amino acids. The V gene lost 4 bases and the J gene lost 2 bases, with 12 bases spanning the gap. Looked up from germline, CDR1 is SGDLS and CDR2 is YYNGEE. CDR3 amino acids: CASSPTAGQETQYF. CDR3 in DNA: TGTGCCAGCAGCCCCACGGCTGGACAAGAGACCCAGTACTTC.

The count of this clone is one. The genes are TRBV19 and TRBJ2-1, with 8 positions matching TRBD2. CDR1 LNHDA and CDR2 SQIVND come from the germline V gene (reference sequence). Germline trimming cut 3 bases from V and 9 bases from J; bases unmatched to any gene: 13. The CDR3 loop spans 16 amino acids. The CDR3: CASSMGRSGSRGEQFF. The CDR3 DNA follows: TGTGCCAGTAGTATGGGTAGGAGCGGGAGTAGGGGTGAGCAGTTCTTC.

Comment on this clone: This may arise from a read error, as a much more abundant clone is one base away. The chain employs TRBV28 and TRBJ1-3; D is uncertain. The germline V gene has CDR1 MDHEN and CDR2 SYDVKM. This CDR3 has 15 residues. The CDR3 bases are TGTGCCAGCACCAAGGAGGCGATCTCTGGAAGCACCATATATTTT. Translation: CASTKEAISGSTIYF.

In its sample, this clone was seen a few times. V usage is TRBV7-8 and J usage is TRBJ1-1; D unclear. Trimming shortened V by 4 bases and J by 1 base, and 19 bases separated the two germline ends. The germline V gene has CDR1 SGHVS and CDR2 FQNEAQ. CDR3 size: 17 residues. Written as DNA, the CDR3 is TGTGCCAGCAGCTCCAGCTCCCGGTCGAATGGGAACACTGAAGCTTTCTTT. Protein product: CASSSSSRSNGNTEAFF.

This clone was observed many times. CDR3 nucleotides: TGTGCCTGGTCGTGGGACACCGGGGAGCTGTTTTTT. It encodes CAWSWDTGELFF. This chain connects TRBV30 to TRBJ2-2; D is unresolved. The germline V and J ends were trimmed by 5 bases and 3 bases, with 7 bases remaining between them. Germline values: CDR1 GTSNPN, CDR2 SVGIG (reference sequence). The CDR3 is 12 amino acids.

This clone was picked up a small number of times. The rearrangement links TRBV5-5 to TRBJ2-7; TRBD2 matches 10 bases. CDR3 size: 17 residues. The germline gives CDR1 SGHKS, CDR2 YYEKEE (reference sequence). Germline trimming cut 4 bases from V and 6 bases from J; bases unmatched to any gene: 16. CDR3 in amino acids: CASSRVPSGSFYGEQYF. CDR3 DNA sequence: TGTGCCAGCAGCCGGGTCCCTAGCGGGAGTTTCTACGGCGAGCAGTACTTC.

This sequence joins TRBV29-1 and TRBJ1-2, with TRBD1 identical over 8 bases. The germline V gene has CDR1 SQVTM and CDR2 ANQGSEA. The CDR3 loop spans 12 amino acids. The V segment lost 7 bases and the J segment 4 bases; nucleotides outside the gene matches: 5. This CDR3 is CSAWTGTYGYTF. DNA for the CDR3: TGCAGCGCGTGGACAGGGACCTATGGCTACACCTTC.

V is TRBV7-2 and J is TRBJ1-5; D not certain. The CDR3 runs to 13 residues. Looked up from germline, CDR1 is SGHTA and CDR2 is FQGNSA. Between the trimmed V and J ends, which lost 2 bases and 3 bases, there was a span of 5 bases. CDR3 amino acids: CASSLSPNQPQHF. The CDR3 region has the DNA TGTGCCAGCAGCTTATCCCCCAATCAGCCCCAGCATTTT.

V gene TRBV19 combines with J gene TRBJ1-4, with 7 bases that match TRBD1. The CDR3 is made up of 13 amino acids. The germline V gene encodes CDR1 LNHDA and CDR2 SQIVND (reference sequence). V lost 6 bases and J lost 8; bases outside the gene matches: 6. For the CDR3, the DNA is TGTGCCAGTAGAAGACAGGGAGTAGAAAAACTGTTTTTT. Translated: CASRRQGVEKLFF.

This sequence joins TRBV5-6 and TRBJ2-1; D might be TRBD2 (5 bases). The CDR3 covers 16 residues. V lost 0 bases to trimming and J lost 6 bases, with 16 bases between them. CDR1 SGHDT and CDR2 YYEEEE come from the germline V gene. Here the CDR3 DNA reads TGTGCCAGCAGCTTGGACGGATACCAGAGGGCCAATGAGCAGTTCTTC. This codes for CASSLDGYQRANEQFF. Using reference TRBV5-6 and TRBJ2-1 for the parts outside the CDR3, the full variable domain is DAGVTQSPTHLIKTRGQQVTLRCSPKSGHDTVSWYQQALGQGPQFIFQYYEEEERQRGNFPDRFSGHQFPNYSSELNVNALLLGDSALYLCASSLDGYQRANEQFFGPGTRLTVL.

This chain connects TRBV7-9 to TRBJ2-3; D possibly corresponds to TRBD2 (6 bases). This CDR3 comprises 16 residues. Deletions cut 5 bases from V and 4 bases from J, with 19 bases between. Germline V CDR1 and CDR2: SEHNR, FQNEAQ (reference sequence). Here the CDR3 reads CASSVTGDSSADTQYF. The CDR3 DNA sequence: TGTGCCAGCAGCGTAACGGGGGACTCAAGCGCAGATACGCAGTATTTT.

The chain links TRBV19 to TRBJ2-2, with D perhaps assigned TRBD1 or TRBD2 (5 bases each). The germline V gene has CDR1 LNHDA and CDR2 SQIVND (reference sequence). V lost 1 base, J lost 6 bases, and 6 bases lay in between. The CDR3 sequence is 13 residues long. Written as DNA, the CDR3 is TGTGCCAGTAGTATAGGAGGGGCCGGGGAGCTGTTTTTT. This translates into CASSIGGAGELFF.

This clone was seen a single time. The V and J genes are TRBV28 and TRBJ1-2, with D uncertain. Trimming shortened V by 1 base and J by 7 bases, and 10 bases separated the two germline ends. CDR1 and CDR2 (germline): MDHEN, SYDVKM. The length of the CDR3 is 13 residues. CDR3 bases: TGTGCCAGCAGTTTATTCCCACGGCGTGGCTACACCTTC. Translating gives CASSLFPRRGYTF.

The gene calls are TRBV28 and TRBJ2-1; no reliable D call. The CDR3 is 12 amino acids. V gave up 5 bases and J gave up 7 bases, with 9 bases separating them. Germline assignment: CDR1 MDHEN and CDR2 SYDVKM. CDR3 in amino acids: CASSQFRNEQFF. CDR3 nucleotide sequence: TGTGCCAGCAGTCAGTTTAGGAATGAGCAGTTCTTC.

CDR3 sequence reads: CASSSGTSGQWEQFF. The CDR3 region has the DNA TGTGCCAGCAGCTCAGGGACTAGCGGACAATGGGAGCAGTTCTTC. The chain carries TRBV7-3 and TRBJ2-1; 11 bases line up with TRBD2. Unmatched junction bases numbered 9, after V lost 4 bases and J lost 10 bases. The CDR3 sequence is 15 residues long. Germline CDR1 and CDR2: SGHTA and FQGTGA.

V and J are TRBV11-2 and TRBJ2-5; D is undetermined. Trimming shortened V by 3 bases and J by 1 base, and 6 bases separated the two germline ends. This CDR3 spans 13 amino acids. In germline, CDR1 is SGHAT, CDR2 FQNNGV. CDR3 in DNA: TGTGCCAGCAGCTTTAGGCCCCAAGAGACCCAGTACTTC. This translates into CASSFRPQETQYF.

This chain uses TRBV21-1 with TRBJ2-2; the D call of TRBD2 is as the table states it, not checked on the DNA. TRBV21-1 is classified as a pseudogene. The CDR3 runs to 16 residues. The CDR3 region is CASSRDSRANTGELFF. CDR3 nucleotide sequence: TGTGCCAGCAGCCGGGACTCACGCGCGAACACCGGGGAGCTGTTTTTT.

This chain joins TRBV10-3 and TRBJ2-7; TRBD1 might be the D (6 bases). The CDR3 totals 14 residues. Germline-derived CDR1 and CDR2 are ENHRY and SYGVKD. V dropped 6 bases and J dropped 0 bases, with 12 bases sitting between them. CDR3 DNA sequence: TGTGCCATCAGCGGACAGCTAGACTCCTACGAGCAGTACTTC. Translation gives CAISGQLDSYEQYF.

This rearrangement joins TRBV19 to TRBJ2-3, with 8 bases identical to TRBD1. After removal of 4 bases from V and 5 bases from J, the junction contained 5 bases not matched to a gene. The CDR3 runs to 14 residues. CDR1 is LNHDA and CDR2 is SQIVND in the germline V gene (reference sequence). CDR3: CASSKTGDGDTQYF. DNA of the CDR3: TGTGCCAGTAGTAAGACAGGGGATGGAGATACGCAGTATTTT.

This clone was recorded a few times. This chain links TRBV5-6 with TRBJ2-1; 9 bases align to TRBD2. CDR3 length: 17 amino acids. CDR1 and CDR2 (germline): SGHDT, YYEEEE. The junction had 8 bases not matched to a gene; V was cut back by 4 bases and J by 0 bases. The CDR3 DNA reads TGTGCCAGCAGCCAGGGACTAGCACTGAGCTCCTACAATGAGCAGTTCTTC. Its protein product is CASSQGLALSSYNEQFF.

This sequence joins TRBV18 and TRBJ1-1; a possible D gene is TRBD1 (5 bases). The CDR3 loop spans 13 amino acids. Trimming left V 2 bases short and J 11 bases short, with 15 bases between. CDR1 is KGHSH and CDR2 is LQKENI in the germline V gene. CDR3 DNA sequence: TGTGCCAGCTCACCAGGGGCAGCCCTTGAGGCTTTCTTT. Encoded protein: CASSPGAALEAFF.

The CDR3 DNA follows: TGTGCCATCCGGGACAGGGTGTCGGATGAAAAACTGTTTTTT. Amino acids: CAIRDRVSDEKLFF. The chain joins TRBV10-3 to TRBJ1-4; TRBD1 matches 9 bases. Looked up from germline, CDR1 is ENHRY and CDR2 is SYGVKD. Unmatched junction bases numbered 7, after V lost 8 bases and J lost 6 bases. This CDR3 has 14 residues.

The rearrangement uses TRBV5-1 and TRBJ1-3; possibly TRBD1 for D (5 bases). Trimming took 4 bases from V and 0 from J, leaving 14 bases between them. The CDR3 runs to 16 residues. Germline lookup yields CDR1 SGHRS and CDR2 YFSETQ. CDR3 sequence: CASSVDGGASGNTIYF. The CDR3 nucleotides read TGCGCCAGCAGCGTAGACGGGGGAGCCTCTGGAAACACCATATATTTT.

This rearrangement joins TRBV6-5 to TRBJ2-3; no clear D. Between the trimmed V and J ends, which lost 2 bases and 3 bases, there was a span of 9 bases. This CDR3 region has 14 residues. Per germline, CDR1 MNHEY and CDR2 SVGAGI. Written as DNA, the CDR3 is TGTGCCAGCAGTTACAGGGCAAGAACAGATACGCAGTATTTT. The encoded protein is CASSYRARTDTQYF.

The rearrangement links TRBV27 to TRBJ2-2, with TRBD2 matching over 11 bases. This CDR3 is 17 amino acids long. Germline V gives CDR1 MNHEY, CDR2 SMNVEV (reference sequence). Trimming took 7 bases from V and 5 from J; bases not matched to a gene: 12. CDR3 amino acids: CASKRGTSGSDTGELFF. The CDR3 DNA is TGTGCCAGCAAAAGAGGCACTAGCGGGAGCGATACCGGGGAGCTGTTTTTT.

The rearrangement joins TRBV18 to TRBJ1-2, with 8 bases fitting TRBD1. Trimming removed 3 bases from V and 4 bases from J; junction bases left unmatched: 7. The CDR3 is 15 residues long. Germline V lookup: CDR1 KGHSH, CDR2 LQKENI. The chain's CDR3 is CASSPTGEVGYGYTF. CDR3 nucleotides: TGTGCCAGCTCACCGACAGGGGAAGTCGGCTATGGCTACACCTTC.